The TCR beta chain described here comes from a study of beta chain features in type 1 diabetes. Study-level background: Healthy donors and patients showed comparable age, gender and cell yields. Study observations and caveats: All four CD4+ subsets from Type 1 diabetes patients carried moderately but significantly shorter TCRB CDR3s.

Sequencing targeted expressed TCRB transcripts, as all isolated RNA had been reverse transcribed. Produced via immunoSEQ multiplex PCR; TCRdb's table is partial and in-frame only. This table has some 280,000 clones, roughly 13% appearing once. Sorting based on CD45RO/CCR7/CD25/CD127/CD95/CD27 separated CD4+ naive, central memory, regulatory and stem cell-like memory cells. The V gene's germline CDR1 is SGDLS and CDR2 YYNGEE. With 1 base removed from V and 3 bases from J, the gap between germline ends came to 7 bases. The CDR3 contains 14 residues. In the case of this clone: Its antigen is currently unknown.

This chain connects TRBV9 to TRBJ1-4; D is perhaps TRBD1 (5 bases). The TCR was taken from a young man with type 1 diabetes. The sample was naive CD4+ T cells from blood. CDR3 DNA sequence: TGTGCCAGCAGCGTAACAGGAGCTAATGAAAAACTGTTTTTT. It encodes CASSVTGANEKLFF.